The clone carrying this TCR beta chain was found many times. Antigen unknown. This sample stems from a study of response to subunit inactivated influenza vaccine. Study-wide findings and caveats: It was suggested by the authors that few new T cells are recruited by each seasonal influenza vaccination.

TCRdb reprocessed the RT-PCR reads with MiXCR, giving one entry per CDR3 protein. The sample records about 240,000 distinct CDR3 sequences, 10% to 15% being singletons. This CDR3 spans 13 amino acids. Germline V gene lookup returns CDR1 SGHAT and CDR2 FQNNGV. Trimming took 4 bases from V and 6 from J, leaving 13 bases between them. The source was non-naive T cells sorted from PBMCs, collected less than 15 days before vaccination. V gene TRBV11-2 combines with J gene TRBJ2-7; perhaps TRBD2 as D (5 bases). The receptor's source is a man in his forties or fifties who received an inactivated influenza vaccine. The CDR3 loop is CASSYGLGVEQYF. CDR3 nucleotides: TGTGCCAGCAGCTATGGTCTCGGGGTCGAGCAGTACTTC.